This T cell receptor (beta chain) was identified in a study of T cell responses to AZD1222 COVID-19 vaccine. Study observations and caveats: Just a handful of AZD1222 recipients were seropositive at baseline. Donors skewed white British and female; clonal diversity was possibly underestimated.

This clone appeared once. As yet, its antigen is unknown. Here immunoSEQ multiplex PCR was the method, and the copy in TCRdb shows in-frame clones only, minus some. The sample carries 90,000 to 150,000 clones, about 92% recorded once. The source was peripheral blood, collected 28 days after the second AZD1222 dose. The TCR originated in an adult who received the AZD1222 COVID-19 vaccine.

CDR3 bases: TGTGCCAGCAGCCAAGAGGCTAGCGTCTCCTACGAGCAGTACTTC. The encoded protein is CASSQEASVSYEQYF. This chain uses TRBV14 with TRBJ2-7; tentatively, D is TRBD2 (6 bases). Germline V gene sequence: CDR1 SGHDN, CDR2 FVKESK. There are 15 residues in the CDR3. V was trimmed by 0 bases and J by 0 bases, leaving 9 bases between them.